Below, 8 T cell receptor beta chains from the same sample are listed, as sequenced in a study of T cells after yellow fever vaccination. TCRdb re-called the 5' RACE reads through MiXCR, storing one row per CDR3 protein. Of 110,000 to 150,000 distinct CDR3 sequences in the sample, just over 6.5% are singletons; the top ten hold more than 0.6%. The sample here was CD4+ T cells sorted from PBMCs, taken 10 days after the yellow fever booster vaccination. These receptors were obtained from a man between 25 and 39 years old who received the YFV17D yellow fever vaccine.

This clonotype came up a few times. The CDR3 spells CASRPQASYNSPLHF. The CDR3 nucleotides read TGCGCCAGCAGGCCTCAGGCCTCCTATAATTCACCCCTCCACTTT. V is TRBV5-1 and J is TRBJ1-6, with D hard to call. The CDR3 totals 15 residues. The germline V and J ends were trimmed by 5 bases and 0 bases, with 9 bases remaining between them. CDR1 SGHRS and CDR2 YFSETQ come from the germline V gene.

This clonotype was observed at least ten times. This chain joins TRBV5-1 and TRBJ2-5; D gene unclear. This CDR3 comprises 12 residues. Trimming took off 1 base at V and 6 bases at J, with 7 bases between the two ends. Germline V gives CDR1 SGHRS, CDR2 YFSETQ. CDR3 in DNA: TGCGCCAGCAGCTTGCTAGGCCAGACCCAGTACTTC. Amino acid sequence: CASSLLGQTQYF.

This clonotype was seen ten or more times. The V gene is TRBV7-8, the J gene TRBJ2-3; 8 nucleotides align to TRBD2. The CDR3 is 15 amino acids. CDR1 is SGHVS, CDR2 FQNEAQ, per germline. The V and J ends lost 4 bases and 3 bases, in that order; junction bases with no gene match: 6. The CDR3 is CASSSFSGVTDTQYF. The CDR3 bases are TGTGCCAGCAGCTCATTTAGCGGGGTGACAGATACGCAGTATTTT.

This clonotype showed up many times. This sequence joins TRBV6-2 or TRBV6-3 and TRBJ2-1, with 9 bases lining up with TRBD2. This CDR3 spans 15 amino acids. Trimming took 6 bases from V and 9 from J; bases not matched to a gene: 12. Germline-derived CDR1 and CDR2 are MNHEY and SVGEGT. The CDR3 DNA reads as TGTGCCAGCAGCCCCACTAGCGGGTGGGTGGGTGAGCAGTTCTTC. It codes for CASSPTSGWVGEQFF.

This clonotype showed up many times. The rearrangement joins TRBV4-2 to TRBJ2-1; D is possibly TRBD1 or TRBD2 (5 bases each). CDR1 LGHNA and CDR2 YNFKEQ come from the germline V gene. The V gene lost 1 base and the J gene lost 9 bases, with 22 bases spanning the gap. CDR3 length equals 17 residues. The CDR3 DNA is TGTGCCAGCAGCCAAGGGTCCGGGACGGCTAGGTTAGCTGAGCAGTTCTTC. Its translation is CASSQGSGTARLAEQFF.

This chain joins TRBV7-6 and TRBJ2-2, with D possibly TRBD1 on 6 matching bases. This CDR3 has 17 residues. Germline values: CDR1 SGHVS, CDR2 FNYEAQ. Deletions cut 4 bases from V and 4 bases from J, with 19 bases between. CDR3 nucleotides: TGTGCCAGCAGCTCAAACTCCGGGACAATGTCCACCGGGGAGCTGTTTTTT. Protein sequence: CASSSNSGTMSTGELFF.

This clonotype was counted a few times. CDR3 amino acids: CASSPNGPGVGELFF. For the CDR3, the DNA is TGTGCCAGCAGCCCGAATGGCCCGGGGGTGGGGGAGCTGTTTTTT. The chain recombines TRBV7-2 with TRBJ2-2, with D possibly being TRBD2 (6 bases). The CDR3 extends over 15 amino acids. V shed 5 bases and J shed 8 bases, with 18 bases lying between them. Germline-derived CDR1 and CDR2 are SGHTA and FQGNSA.

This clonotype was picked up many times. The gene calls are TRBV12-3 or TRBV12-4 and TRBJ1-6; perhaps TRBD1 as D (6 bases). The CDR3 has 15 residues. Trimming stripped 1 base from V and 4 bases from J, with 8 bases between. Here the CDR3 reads CASSLETGYNSPLHF. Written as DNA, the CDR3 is TGTGCCAGCAGTTTAGAGACAGGTTATAATTCACCCCTCCACTTT.